The 10 T cell receptor beta chains listed next were all sequenced from one sample in a study of identical twins. One entry per CDR3 protein, called by TCRdb with MiXCR from the 5' RACE reads. The table has around 570,000 distinct CDR3 sequences, roughly 9.9% seen once. These data were also reused for a study on yellow fever vaccine responses in identical twins.

Sequenced sample: PBMCs. These TCRs come from a woman aged 18 to 35 in good health.

J is TRBJ2-7 and V is TRBV5-5; 11 bases line up with TRBD1. The CDR3 is 15 residues long. CDR1 SGHKS and CDR2 YYEKEE come from the germline V gene (reference sequence). V trimming: 5 bases; J trimming: 2 bases; junction bases outside the gene matches: 6. CDR3 residues: CASRIPGQGAYEQYF. In DNA, the CDR3 is TGTGCCAGCAGGATACCGGGACAGGGGGCCTACGAGCAGTACTTC.

The CDR3 here is CVKQLAELNSYEQYF. DNA for the CDR3: TGTGTGAAACAACTAGCGGAATTGAACTCCTACGAGCAGTACTTC. The chain couples TRBV30 to TRBJ2-7; 8 bases line up with TRBD2. The CDR3 has 15 amino acids. Germline V gives CDR1 GTSNPN, CDR2 SVGIG (reference sequence). Complete variable domain (other parts from reference TRBV30 and TRBJ2-7): SQTIHQWPATLVQPVGSPLSLECTVEGTSNPNLYWYRQAAGRGLQLLFYSVGIGQISSEVPQNLSASRPQDRQFILSSKKLLLSDSGFYLCVKQLAELNSYEQYFGPGTRLTVT.

This clonotype has a handful of counts. The rearrangement joins TRBV6-2 or TRBV6-3 to TRBJ2-2; 8 nucleotides align to TRBD1. CDR1 and CDR2 from the germline V gene are MNHEY and SVGEGT. CDR3 length: 15 residues. V lost 5 bases and J lost 3; bases outside the gene matches: 5. CDR3 protein: CASSDGTGYTGELFF. In DNA, the CDR3 is TGTGCCAGCAGTGACGGGACAGGCTACACCGGGGAGCTGTTTTTT.

This clonotype was recorded many times. The chain employs TRBV6-1 and TRBJ1-1; D uncertain. This CDR3 has 17 residues. V lost 0 bases and J lost 1, with 15 bases in between. The germline CDR1 and CDR2 sequences are MNHNS and SASEGT. The CDR3 spells CASSEAISGSANTEAFF. The CDR3 nucleotides read TGTGCCAGCAGTGAAGCCATTTCGGGTTCTGCGAACACTGAAGCTTTCTTT.

This clonotype was seen repeatedly, ten times or more. The V call is TRBV5-1, the J call TRBJ2-1; 7 bases are a match to TRBD2. Looked up from germline, CDR1 is SGHRS and CDR2 is YFSETQ. The CDR3 sequence is 13 residues long. V lost 4 bases and J lost 7; bases outside the gene matches: 5. CDR3 sequence: CASSPWGGNEQFF. CDR3 in DNA: TGCGCCAGCAGCCCGTGGGGGGGGAATGAGCAGTTCTTC. Variable domain in full (rest from reference TRBV5-1 and TRBJ2-1): KAGVTQTPRYLIKTRGQQVTLSCSPISGHRSVSWYQQTPGQGLQFLFEYFSETQRNKGNFPGRFSGRQFSNSRSEMNVSTLELGDSALYLCASSPWGGNEQFFGPGTRLTVL.

This clonotype has more than one count but fewer than ten. The genes are TRBV12-3 or TRBV12-4 and TRBJ1-1; 7 bases match TRBD1. There are 14 residues in the CDR3. V shed 7 bases, J shed 5 bases, and the junction held 10 bases outside the gene matches. DNA for the CDR3: TGTGCCAGCACCCCCACAGGGGAAGGAACTGAAGCTTTCTTT. This codes for CASTPTGEGTEAFF.

This clonotype came up a few times. CDR3: CASSPLSLTTNLKYF. In DNA, the CDR3 is TGTGCCAGCAGCCCCCTCAGTCTAACAACTAATCTGAAGTATTTT. This chain links TRBV7-2 with TRBJ2-3; no clear D. Looked up from germline, CDR1 is SGHTA and CDR2 is FQGNSA. The CDR3 covers 15 residues. V lost 5 bases and J 13 bases, leaving 25 bases between the germline ends.

This clonotype was counted only a few times. The chain has TRBV20-1 and TRBJ1-4; TRBD1 matches 9 bases. The CDR3 loop spans 13 amino acids. From germline, CDR1 is DFQATT and CDR2 SNEGSKA (reference sequence). V shed 5 bases, J shed 7 bases, and the junction held 5 bases outside the gene matches. The CDR3 nucleotides read TGCAGTGCTTGGGACAGGGCGGGTGAAAAACTGTTTTTT. Translation gives CSAWDRAGEKLFF.

This clonotype was detected only a few times. The chain links TRBV12-3 or TRBV12-4 to TRBJ2-1, with 13 bases fitting TRBD2. Trimming removed 6 bases from V and 5 bases from J; junction bases left unmatched: 7. CDR3 length: 16 residues. DNA of the CDR3: TGTGCCAGCAGGGAGGGACTAGCGGGGCTCGACAATGAGCAGTTCTTC. Amino acid sequence: CASREGLAGLDNEQFF.

This clonotype turned up a few times. This rearrangement joins TRBV28 to TRBJ2-7; the D is unclear. The V end lost 7 bases, the J end lost 2 bases, and 9 bases lay between the germline ends. The V gene's germline CDR1 is MDHEN and CDR2 SYDVKM. This CDR3 region has 12 residues. This CDR3 reads CASKPSPYEQYF. CDR3 in DNA: TGTGCCAGCAAACCCAGCCCCTACGAGCAGTACTTC.